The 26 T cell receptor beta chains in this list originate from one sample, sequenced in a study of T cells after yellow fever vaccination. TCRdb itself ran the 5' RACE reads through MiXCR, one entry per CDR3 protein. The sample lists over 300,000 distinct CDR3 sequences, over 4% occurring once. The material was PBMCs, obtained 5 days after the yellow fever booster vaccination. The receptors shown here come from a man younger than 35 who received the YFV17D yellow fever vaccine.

CDR3 nucleotide sequence: TGTGCCAGCAGCCAACCGGGACACTCCTACGAGCAGTACTTC. The encoded protein is CASSQPGHSYEQYF. V is TRBV7-9 and J is TRBJ2-7, with D perhaps matching TRBD1 (6 bases). Trimming took 5 bases from V and 0 from J, leaving 11 bases between them. There are 14 residues in the CDR3. From germline, CDR1 is SEHNR and CDR2 FQNEAQ (reference sequence).

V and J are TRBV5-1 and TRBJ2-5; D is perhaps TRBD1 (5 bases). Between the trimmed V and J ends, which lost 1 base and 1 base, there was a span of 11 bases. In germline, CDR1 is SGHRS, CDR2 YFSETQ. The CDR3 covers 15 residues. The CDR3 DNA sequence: TGCGCCAGCAGCTTGTCTCACAGGCTCCAAGAGACCCAGTACTTC. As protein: CASSLSHRLQETQYF.

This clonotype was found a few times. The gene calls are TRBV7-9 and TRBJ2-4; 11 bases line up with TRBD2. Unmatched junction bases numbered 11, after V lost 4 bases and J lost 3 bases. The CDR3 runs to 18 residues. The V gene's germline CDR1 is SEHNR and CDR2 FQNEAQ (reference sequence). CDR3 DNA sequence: TGTGCCAGCAGCTCCAACCTAGCGGGGGGAATGGGCAAAAACATTCAGTACTTC. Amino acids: CASSSNLAGGMGKNIQYF.

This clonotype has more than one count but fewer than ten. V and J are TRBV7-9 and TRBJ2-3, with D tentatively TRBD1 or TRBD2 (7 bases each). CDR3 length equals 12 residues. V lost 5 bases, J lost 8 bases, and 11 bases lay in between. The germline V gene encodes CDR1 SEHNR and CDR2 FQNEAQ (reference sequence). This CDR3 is CASSTGEGTQYF. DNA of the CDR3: TGTGCCAGCAGCACAGGGGAGGGTACGCAGTATTTT. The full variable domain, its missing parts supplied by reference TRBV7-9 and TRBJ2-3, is DTGVSQNPRHKITKRGQNVTFRCDPISEHNRLYWYRQTLGQGPEFLTYFQNEAQLEKSRLLSDRFSAERPKGSFSTLEIQRTEQGDSAMYLCASSTGEGTQYFGPGTRLTVL.

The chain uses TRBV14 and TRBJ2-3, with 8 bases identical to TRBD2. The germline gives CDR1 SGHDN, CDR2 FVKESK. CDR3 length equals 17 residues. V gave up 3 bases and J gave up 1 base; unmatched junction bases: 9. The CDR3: CASSQLGSGVGTDTQYF. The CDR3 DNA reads TGTGCCAGCAGCCAGCTGGGTAGCGGGGTAGGCACAGATACGCAGTATTTT.

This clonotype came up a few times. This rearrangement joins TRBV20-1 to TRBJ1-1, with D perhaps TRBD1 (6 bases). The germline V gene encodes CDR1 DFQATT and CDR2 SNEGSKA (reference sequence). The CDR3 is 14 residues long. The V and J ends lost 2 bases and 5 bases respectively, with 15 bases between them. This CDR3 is CSARWGGAFTEAFF. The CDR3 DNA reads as TGCAGTGCTAGATGGGGGGGCGCGTTTACTGAAGCTTTCTTT.

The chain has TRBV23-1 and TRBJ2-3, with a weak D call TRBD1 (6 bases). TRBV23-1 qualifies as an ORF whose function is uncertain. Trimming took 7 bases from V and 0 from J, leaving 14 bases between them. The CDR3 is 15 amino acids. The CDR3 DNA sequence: TGCGCCAGCAATTCCGGGACATCTAGCACAGATACGCAGTATTTT. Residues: CASNSGTSSTDTQYF.

CDR3 coding DNA: TGCGCCAGCAGCCGTGGGACAGGGGAAGAGACCCAGTACTTC. Its translation is CASSRGTGEETQYF. J is TRBJ2-5 and V is TRBV5-1; 10 bases align to TRBD1. The germline V gene has CDR1 SGHRS and CDR2 YFSETQ. The CDR3 spans 14 residues. The V and J ends lost 4 bases and 3 bases, in that order; junction bases with no gene match: 3.

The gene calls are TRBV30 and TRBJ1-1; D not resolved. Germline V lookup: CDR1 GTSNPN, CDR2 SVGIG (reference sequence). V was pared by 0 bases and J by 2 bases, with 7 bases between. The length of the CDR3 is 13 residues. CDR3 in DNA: TGTGCCTGGAGTGTATGGGATAACACTGAAGCTTTCTTT. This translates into CAWSVWDNTEAFF.

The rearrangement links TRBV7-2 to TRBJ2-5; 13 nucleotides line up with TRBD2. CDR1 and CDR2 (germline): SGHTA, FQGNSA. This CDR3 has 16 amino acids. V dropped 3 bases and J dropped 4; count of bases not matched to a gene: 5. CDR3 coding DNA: TGTGCCAGCAGCTTTTGGACTAGCGGGGGCTTAGAGACCCAGTACTTC. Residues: CASSFWTSGGLETQYF.

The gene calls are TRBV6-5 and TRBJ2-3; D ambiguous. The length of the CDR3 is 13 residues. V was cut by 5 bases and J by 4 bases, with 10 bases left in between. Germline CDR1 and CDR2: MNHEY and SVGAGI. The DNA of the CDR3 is TGTGCCAGCAGTAGAGTCGGAGCAGATACGCAGTATTTT. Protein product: CASSRVGADTQYF.

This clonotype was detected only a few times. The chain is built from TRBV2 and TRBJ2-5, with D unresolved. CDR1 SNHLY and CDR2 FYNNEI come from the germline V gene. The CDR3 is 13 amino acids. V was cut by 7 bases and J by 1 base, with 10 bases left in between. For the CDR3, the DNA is TGTGCCAGCACTAACGGGCTCCAAGAGACCCAGTACTTC. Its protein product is CASTNGLQETQYF.

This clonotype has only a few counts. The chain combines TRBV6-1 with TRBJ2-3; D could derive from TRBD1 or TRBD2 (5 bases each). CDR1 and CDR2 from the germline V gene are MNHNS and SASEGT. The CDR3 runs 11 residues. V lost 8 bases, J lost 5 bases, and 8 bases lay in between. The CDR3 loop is CASRDVDTQYF. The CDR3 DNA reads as TGTGCCAGCCGGGACGTAGATACGCAGTATTTT.

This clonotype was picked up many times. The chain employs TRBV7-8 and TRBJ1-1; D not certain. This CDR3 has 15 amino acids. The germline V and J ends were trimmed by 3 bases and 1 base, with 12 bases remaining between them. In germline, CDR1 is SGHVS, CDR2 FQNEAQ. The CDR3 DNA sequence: TGTGCCAGCAGCTTCCTGGGTTCAGAGAACACTGAAGCTTTCTTT. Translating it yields CASSFLGSENTEAFF.

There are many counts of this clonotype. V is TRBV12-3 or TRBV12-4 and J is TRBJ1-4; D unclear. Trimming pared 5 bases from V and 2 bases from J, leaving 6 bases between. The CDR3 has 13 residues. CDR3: CASSPPTNEKLFF. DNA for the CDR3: TGTGCCAGCAGTCCCCCGACTAATGAAAAACTGTTTTTT.

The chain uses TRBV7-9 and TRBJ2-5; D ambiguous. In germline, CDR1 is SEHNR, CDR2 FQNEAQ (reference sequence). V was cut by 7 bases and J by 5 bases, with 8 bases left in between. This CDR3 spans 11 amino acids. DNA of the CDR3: TGTGCCAGCACGGAGAGGGAGACCCAGTACTTC. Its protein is CASTERETQYF.

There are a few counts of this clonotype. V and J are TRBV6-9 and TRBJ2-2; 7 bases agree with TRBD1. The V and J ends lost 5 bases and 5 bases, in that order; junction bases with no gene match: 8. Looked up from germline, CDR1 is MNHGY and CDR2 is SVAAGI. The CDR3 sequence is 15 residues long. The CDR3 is CASSADRSGTGELFF. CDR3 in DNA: TGTGCCAGCAGTGCGGACAGGTCGGGGACCGGGGAGCTGTTTTTT.

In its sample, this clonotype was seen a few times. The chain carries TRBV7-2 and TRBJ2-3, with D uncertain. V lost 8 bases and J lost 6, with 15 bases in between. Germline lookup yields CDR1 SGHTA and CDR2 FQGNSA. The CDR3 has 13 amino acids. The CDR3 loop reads CASGTGIRDTQYF. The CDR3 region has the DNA TGTGCCAGCGGAACGGGCATCAGGGATACGCAGTATTTT.

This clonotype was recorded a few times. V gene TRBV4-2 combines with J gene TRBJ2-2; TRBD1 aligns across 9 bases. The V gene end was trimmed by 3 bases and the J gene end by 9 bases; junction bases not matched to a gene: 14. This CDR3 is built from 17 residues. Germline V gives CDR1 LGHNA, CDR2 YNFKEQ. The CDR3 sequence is CASSHGSPGTGRRELFF. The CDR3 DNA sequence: TGTGCCAGCAGCCATGGATCCCCCGGGACAGGGAGAAGGGAGCTGTTTTTT.

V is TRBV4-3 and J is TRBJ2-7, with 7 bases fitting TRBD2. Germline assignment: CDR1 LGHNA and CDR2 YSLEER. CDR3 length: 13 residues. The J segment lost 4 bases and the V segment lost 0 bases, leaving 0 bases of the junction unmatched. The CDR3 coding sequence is TGCGCCAGCAGCCAAGATAGCGGGTACGAGCAGTACTTC. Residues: CASSQDSGYEQYF.

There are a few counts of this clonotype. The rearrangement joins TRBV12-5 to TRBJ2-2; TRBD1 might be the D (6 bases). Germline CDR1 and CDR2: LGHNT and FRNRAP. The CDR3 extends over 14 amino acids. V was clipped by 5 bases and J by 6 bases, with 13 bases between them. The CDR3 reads CASGQGKGAGELFF. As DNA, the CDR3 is TGTGCTAGTGGTCAGGGGAAGGGCGCCGGGGAGCTGTTTTTT.

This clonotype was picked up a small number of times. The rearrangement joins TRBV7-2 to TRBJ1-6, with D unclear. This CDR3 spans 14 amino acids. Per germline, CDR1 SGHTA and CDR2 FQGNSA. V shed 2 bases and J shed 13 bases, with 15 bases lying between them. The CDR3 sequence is CASSLSGISGPLHF. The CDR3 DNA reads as TGTGCCAGCAGCTTAAGTGGGATCTCCGGGCCCCTCCACTTT.

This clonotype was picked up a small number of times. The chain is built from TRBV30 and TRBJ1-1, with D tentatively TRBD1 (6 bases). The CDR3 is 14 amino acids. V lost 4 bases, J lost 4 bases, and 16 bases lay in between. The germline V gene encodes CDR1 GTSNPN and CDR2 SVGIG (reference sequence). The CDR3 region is CAWNQGLVSTEAFF. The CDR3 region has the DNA TGTGCCTGGAACCAGGGGCTGGTGAGCACTGAAGCTTTCTTT.

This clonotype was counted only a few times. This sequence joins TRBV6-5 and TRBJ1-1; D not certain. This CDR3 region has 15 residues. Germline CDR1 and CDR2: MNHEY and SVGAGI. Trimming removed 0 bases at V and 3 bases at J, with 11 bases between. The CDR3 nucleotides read TGTGCCAGCAGTTACTCGTTGCTCCACGACACTGAAGCTTTCTTT. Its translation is CASSYSLLHDTEAFF.

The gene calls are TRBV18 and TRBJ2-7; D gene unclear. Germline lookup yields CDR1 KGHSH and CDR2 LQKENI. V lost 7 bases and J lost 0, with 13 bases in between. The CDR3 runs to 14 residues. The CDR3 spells CASCSESSSYEQYF. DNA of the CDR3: TGTGCCAGCTGCAGCGAGAGCAGCTCCTACGAGCAGTACTTC.

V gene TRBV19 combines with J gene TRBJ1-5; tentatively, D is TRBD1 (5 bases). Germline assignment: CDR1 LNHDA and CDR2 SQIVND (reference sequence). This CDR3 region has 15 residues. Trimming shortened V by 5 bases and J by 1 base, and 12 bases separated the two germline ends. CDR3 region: CASSYGRESNQPQHF. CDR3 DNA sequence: TGTGCCAGTAGTTATGGCAGGGAGAGCAATCAGCCCCAGCATTTT.